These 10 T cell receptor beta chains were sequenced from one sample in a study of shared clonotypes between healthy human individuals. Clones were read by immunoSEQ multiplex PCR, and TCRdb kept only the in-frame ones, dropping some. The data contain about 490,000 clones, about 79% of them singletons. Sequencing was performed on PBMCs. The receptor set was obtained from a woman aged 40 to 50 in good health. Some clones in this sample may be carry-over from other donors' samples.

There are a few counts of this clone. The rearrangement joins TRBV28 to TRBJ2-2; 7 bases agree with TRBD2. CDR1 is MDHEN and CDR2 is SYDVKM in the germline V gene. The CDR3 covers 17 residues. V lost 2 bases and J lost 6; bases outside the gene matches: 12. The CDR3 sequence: CASSLPGGRDVPGELFF. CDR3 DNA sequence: TGTGCCAGCAGTTTACCGGGCGGGAGAGATGTCCCCGGGGAGCTGTTTTTT.

The CDR3 here is CASTMHGGHTEAFF. CDR3 bases: TGTGCCAGCACCATGCACGGGGGGCACACTGAAGCTTTCTTT. This chain joins TRBV28 and TRBJ1-1; D might be TRBD1 (6 bases). CDR3 length equals 14 residues. The V end was cut by 7 bases, the J end by 3 bases, with 15 bases between. CDR1 and CDR2 (germline): MDHEN, SYDVKM.

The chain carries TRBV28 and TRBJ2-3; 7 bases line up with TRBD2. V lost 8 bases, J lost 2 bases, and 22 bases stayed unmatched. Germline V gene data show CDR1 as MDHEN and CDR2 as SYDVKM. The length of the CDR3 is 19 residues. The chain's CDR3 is CASGLIGIAGLGSTDTQYF. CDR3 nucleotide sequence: TGTGCCAGCGGTCTCATTGGGATAGCGGGTTTAGGGTCCACAGATACGCAGTATTTT.

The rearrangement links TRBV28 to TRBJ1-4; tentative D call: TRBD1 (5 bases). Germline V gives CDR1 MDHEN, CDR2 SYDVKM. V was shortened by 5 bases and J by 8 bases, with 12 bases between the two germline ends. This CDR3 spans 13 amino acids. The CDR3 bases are TGTGCCAGCAGTCCCCCCGGGGGGGAAAAACTGTTTTTT. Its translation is CASSPPGGEKLFF.

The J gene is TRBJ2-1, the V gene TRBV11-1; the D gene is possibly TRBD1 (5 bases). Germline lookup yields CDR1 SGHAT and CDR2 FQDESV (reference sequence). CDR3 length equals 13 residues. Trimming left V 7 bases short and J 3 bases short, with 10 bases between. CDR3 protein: CASTGQHYNEQFF. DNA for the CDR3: TGTGCCAGCACAGGGCAGCACTACAATGAGCAGTTCTTC.

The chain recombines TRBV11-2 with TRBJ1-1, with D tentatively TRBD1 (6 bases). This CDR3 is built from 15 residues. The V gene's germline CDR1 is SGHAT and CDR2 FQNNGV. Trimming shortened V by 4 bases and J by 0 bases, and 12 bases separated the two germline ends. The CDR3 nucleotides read TGTGCCAGCAGCTCCTACAGGGACGTGAACACTGAAGCTTTCTTT. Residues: CASSSYRDVNTEAFF. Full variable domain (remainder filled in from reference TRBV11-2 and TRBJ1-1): EAGVAQSPRYKIIEKRQSVAFWCNPISGHATLYWYQQILGQGPKLLIQFQNNGVVDDSQLPKDRFSAERLKGVDSTLKIQPAKLEDSAVYLCASSSYRDVNTEAFFGQGTRLTVV.

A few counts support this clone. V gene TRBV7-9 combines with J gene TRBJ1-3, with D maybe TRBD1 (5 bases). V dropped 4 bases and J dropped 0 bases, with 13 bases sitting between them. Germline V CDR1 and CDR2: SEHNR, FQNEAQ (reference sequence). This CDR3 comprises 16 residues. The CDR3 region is CASSSSRQSSGNTIYF. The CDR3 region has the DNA TGTGCCAGCAGCTCCTCCAGACAGAGCTCTGGAAACACCATATATTTT.

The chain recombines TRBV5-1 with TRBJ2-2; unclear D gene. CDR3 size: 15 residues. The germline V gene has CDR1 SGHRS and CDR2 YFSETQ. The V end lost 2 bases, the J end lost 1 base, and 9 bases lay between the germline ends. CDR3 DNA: TGCGCCAGCAGCTTCACCTCGCAGAACACCGGGGAGCTGTTTTTT. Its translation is CASSFTSQNTGELFF.

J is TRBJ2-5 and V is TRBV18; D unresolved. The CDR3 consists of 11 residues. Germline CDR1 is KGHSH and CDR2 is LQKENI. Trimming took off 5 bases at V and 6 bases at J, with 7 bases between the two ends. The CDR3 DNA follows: TGTGCCAGCTCAGAAGACAAGACCCAGTACTTC. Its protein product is CASSEDKTQYF.

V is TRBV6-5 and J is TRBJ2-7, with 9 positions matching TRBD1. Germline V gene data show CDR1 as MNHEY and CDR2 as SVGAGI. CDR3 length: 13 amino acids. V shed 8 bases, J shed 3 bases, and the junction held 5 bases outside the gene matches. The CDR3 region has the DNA TGTGCCAGCGCCCGGGACAGGGTCTACGAGCAGTACTTC. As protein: CASARDRVYEQYF.